The 30 T cell receptor beta chains listed next were all sequenced from one sample in a study of blood T cell repertoires in COVID-19. Sequenced by immunoSEQ multiplex PCR; TCRdb stores in-frame clones only, minus some. The sample holds more than 250,000 clones, approximately 90% seen once. What was sequenced was peripheral blood. The receptors come from a man between 18 and 29 years old with active or convalescent COVID-19.

The chain has TRBV7-9 and TRBJ1-1, with 8 nucleotides matching TRBD1. The V and J ends lost 0 bases and 0 bases, in that order; junction bases with no gene match: 3. CDR3 size: 16 residues. Germline V CDR1 and CDR2: SEHNR, FQNEAQ (reference sequence). CDR3: CASSLAGRGLNTEAFF. The CDR3 DNA reads TGTGCCAGCAGCTTAGCAGGCAGGGGGCTGAACACTGAAGCTTTCTTT.

The chain links TRBV20-1 to TRBJ1-1, with D hard to call. There are 10 residues in the CDR3. Trimming removed 5 bases at V and 3 bases at J, with 4 bases between. Germline CDR1 is DFQATT and CDR2 is SNEGSKA (reference sequence). CDR3 in DNA: TGCAGTGCTCGGTACACTGAAGCTTTCTTT. Its translation is CSARYTEAFF.

The V and J genes are TRBV24-1 and TRBJ1-6; a possible D gene is TRBD1 (6 bases). Germline values: CDR1 KGHDR, CDR2 SFDVKD. This CDR3 is 15 amino acids long. Trimming cost V 7 bases and J 5 bases, with 14 bases left between them. CDR3 sequence (DNA): TGTGCCACCAGGGACAGTGGGATTAATAATTCACCCCTCCACTTT. Amino acids: CATRDSGINNSPLHF.

This sequence joins TRBV5-1 and TRBJ2-7, with a possible D match to TRBD2 (6 bases). The V end lost 4 bases, the J end lost 1 base, and 15 bases lay between the germline ends. The length of the CDR3 is 15 residues. The germline V gene has CDR1 SGHRS and CDR2 YFSETQ. CDR3 sequence reads: CASSPNAGQSYEQYF. CDR3 DNA: TGCGCCAGCAGCCCCAACGCGGGGCAGTCCTACGAGCAGTACTTC.

This clone has just a few counts. This chain uses TRBV7-2 with TRBJ1-3; 8 bases align to TRBD1. Trimming took 2 bases from V and 5 from J; bases not matched to a gene: 5. This CDR3 region has 15 residues. CDR1 is SGHTA, CDR2 FQGNSA, per germline. The CDR3 is CASSLQGAIRNTIYF. The CDR3 nucleotides read TGTGCCAGCAGCTTACAGGGGGCAATCCGAAACACCATATATTTT.

J is TRBJ1-1 and V is TRBV18; no reliable D call. This CDR3 contains 14 residues. Trimming removed 0 bases from V and 4 bases from J, with 9 bases in between. CDR1 and CDR2 (germline): KGHSH, LQKENI. The CDR3 loop is CASSPPSEFTEAFF. Written as DNA, the CDR3 is TGTGCCAGCTCACCACCTTCCGAGTTCACTGAAGCTTTCTTT. The full variable domain, in which reference TRBV18 and TRBJ1-1 provide the parts outside the CDR3, is NAGVMQNPRHLVRRRGQEARLRCSPMKGHSHVYWYRQLPEEGLKFMVYLQKENIIDESGMPKERFSAEFPKEGPSILRIQQVVRGDSAAYFCASSPPSEFTEAFFGQGTRLTVV.

The chain joins TRBV25-1 to TRBJ2-3; weak D call: TRBD1 (5 bases). This CDR3 comprises 16 residues. Germline CDR1 is MGHDK and CDR2 is SYGVNS. Trimming stripped 2 bases from V and 0 bases from J, with 12 bases between. The chain's CDR3 is CASSELKGYSTDTQYF. DNA for the CDR3: TGTGCCAGCAGTGAACTTAAGGGGTATAGCACAGATACGCAGTATTTT.

CDR3 in amino acids: CASRQGYSGNTIYF. The CDR3 DNA reads TGTGCCAGTAGACAGGGATACTCTGGAAACACCATATATTTT. The chain joins TRBV19 to TRBJ1-3; D might be TRBD1 (6 bases). V was clipped by 6 bases and J by 0 bases, with 9 bases between them. CDR1 LNHDA and CDR2 SQIVND come from the germline V gene (reference sequence). CDR3 length: 14 residues.

This clone ranks as medium-sized. V is TRBV5-5 and J is TRBJ2-7, with D perhaps TRBD1 (6 bases). The CDR3 runs to 14 residues. The germline gives CDR1 SGHKS, CDR2 YYEKEE (reference sequence). The V end lost 0 bases, the J end lost 5 bases, and 12 bases lay between the germline ends. The CDR3 coding sequence is TGTGCCAGCAGCTTGGGAGCCAGGGGAAACGAGCAGTACTTC. This translates into CASSLGARGNEQYF. The full variable domain, in which reference TRBV5-5 and TRBJ2-7 provide the parts outside the CDR3, is DAGVTQSPTHLIKTRGQQVTLRCSPISGHKSVSWYQQVLGQGPQFIFQYYEKEERGRGNFPDRFSARQFPNYSSELNVNALLLGDSALYLCASSLGARGNEQYFGPGTRLTVT.

In its sample, this clone was seen once. This chain uses TRBV19 with TRBJ1-4, with D uncertain. V was pared by 1 base and J by 0 bases, with 9 bases between. The germline V gene has CDR1 LNHDA and CDR2 SQIVND (reference sequence). The CDR3 consists of 16 residues. CDR3 nucleotide sequence: TGTGCCAGTAGTATAGGGTACGGAGCAACTAATGAAAAACTGTTTTTT. Amino acids: CASSIGYGATNEKLFF. Full variable domain (remainder filled in from reference TRBV19 and TRBJ1-4): DGGITQSPKYLFRKEGQNVTLSCEQNLNHDAMYWYRQDPGQGLRLIYYSQIVNDFQKGDIAEGYSVSREKKESFPLTVTSAQKNPTAFYLCASSIGYGATNEKLFFGSGTQLSVL.

This clone was observed a few times. The chain recombines TRBV4-1 with TRBJ1-2; D might be TRBD1 (6 bases). Per the germline V gene, CDR1 is MGHRA and CDR2 is YSYEKL. CDR3 length: 14 amino acids. With 3 bases removed from V and 4 bases from J, the gap between germline ends came to 12 bases. Written as DNA, the CDR3 is TGCGCCAGCAGCCAGCAAACAGGGAGCTATGGCTACACCTTC. This encodes CASSQQTGSYGYTF.

With respect to this clone: In the same sample, other DNA sequences code for this CDR3. This sequence joins TRBV29-1 and TRBJ1-1; the D is unclear. This CDR3 is 13 amino acids long. V shed 3 bases and J shed 1 base, with 9 bases lying between them. Germline assignment: CDR1 SQVTM and CDR2 ANQGSEA. CDR3 nucleotide sequence: TGCAGCGTTGATCCAGGCTCGAACACTGAAGCTTTCTTT. Its protein is CSVDPGSNTEAFF.

The rearrangement links TRBV7-2 to TRBJ2-1; D possibly corresponds to TRBD1 (6 bases). Trimming took off 5 bases at V and 5 bases at J, with 16 bases between the two ends. The CDR3 covers 15 residues. CDR1 is SGHTA and CDR2 is FQGNSA in the germline V gene. The CDR3 protein is CASSPYPQGNNEQFF. CDR3 bases: TGTGCCAGCAGCCCCTACCCACAGGGTAACAATGAGCAGTTCTTC.

J is TRBJ2-1 and V is TRBV29-1; 10 bases fit TRBD1. The CDR3 is 14 residues long. Germline CDR1 reads SQVTM; CDR2 reads ANQGSEA. V shed 4 bases, J shed 5 bases, and the junction held 5 bases outside the gene matches. The CDR3 DNA reads as TGCAGCGTTGGAGGACAGGGGGGGAACAATGAGCAGTTCTTC. It encodes CSVGGQGGNNEQFF.

The chain uses TRBV15 and TRBJ2-1, with 11 bases that match TRBD2. Germline CDR1 LNHNV, CDR2 YYDKDF (reference sequence). This CDR3 comprises 16 residues. With 4 bases clipped from V and 6 bases from J, the junction kept 8 bases outside the gene matches. The DNA for the CDR3 is TGTGCCACCAGCAAAAAACTAGCGGGAGTTTTCAATGAGCAGTTCTTC. This sequence encodes CATSKKLAGVFNEQFF.

This clone was seen once. The chain links TRBV3-1 (or the pseudogene TRBV3-2) to TRBJ1-6; D is undetermined. Germline V gene lookup returns CDR1 LGHDT and CDR2 YNNKEL (reference sequence). CDR3 size: 13 residues. Deletions cut 2 bases from V and 7 bases from J, with 6 bases between. The CDR3 DNA follows: TGTGCCAGCAGCCAAAGCACCAATTCACCCCTCCACTTT. Translation gives CASSQSTNSPLHF.

This clone was counted a single time. The chain combines TRBV7-9 with TRBJ1-1; D unresolved. Trimming took 1 base from V and 7 from J, leaving 13 bases between them. Germline V gives CDR1 SEHNR, CDR2 FQNEAQ (reference sequence). The CDR3 extends over 14 amino acids. The CDR3: CASSLVDNFNEAFF. In nucleotides, the CDR3 is TGTGCCAGCAGCTTAGTAGACAACTTCAATGAAGCTTTCTTT. Full variable domain (rest looked up from reference TRBV7-9 and TRBJ1-1): DTGVSQNPRHKITKRGQNVTFRCDPISEHNRLYWYRQTLGQGPEFLTYFQNEAQLEKSRLLSDRFSAERPKGSFSTLEIQRTEQGDSAMYLCASSLVDNFNEAFFGQGTRLTVV.

The V call is TRBV27, the J call TRBJ1-6; perhaps TRBD1 as D (5 bases). This CDR3 comprises 14 residues. The V end was cut by 4 bases, the J end by 8 bases, with 12 bases between. Germline V gene sequence: CDR1 MNHEY, CDR2 SMNVEV (reference sequence). The CDR3 DNA sequence: TGTGCCAGCAGTTGGAGGGGAGGAGATTCACCCCTCCACTTT. This sequence encodes CASSWRGGDSPLHF.

This clone was counted only a few times. This sequence joins TRBV5-1 and TRBJ1-2; D gene ambiguous. The CDR3 is 13 residues long. With 2 bases removed from V and 7 bases from J, the gap between germline ends came to 12 bases. Germline V lookup: CDR1 SGHRS, CDR2 YFSETQ. The CDR3: CASSLENIFGYTF. CDR3 bases: TGCGCCAGCAGCTTAGAAAACATTTTTGGCTACACCTTC.

The chain couples TRBV11-2 to TRBJ2-7, with a tentative D call TRBD1 (6 bases). V was trimmed by 5 bases and J by 5 bases, leaving 10 bases between them. The germline V gene has CDR1 SGHAT and CDR2 FQNNGV. The CDR3 contains 12 residues. The DNA for the CDR3 is TGTGCCAGCAGCCAAACAGGGAACGAGCAGTACTTC. It is translated as CASSQTGNEQYF.

The CDR3 region has the DNA TGTGCCAGCAGCTCCAGGGGTTCCTACGAGCAGTACTTC. Its translation is CASSSRGSYEQYF. The chain has TRBV7-9 and TRBJ2-7; D might be TRBD1 (6 bases). This CDR3 contains 13 residues. Germline CDR1 reads SEHNR; CDR2 reads FQNEAQ (reference sequence). The V and J ends lost 4 bases and 1 base respectively, with 8 bases between them. Variable domain in full (rest from reference TRBV7-9 and TRBJ2-7): DTGVSQNPRHKITKRGQNVTFRCDPISEHNRLYWYRQTLGQGPEFLTYFQNEAQLEKSRLLSDRFSAERPKGSFSTLEIQRTEQGDSAMYLCASSSRGSYEQYFGPGTRLTVT.

The V and J genes are TRBV2 and TRBJ1-1; no reliable D call. The CDR3 is 13 residues long. CDR1 and CDR2 from the germline V gene are SNHLY and FYNNEI. Trimming shortened V by 8 bases and J by 1 base, and 11 bases separated the two germline ends. The CDR3: CASLPLRNTEAFF. The DNA of the CDR3 is TGTGCCAGCCTACCGCTCCGGAACACTGAAGCTTTCTTT.

The V call is TRBV7-9, the J call TRBJ2-7; perhaps TRBD2 as D (6 bases). The CDR3 has 16 residues. The V gene's germline CDR1 is SEHNR and CDR2 FQNEAQ (reference sequence). With 4 bases removed from V and 6 bases from J, the gap between germline ends came to 22 bases. The CDR3 protein is CASSSGSHPSGVEQYF. In nucleotides, the CDR3 is TGTGCCAGCAGCTCCGGGTCCCATCCCTCGGGGGTCGAGCAGTACTTC.

The chain carries TRBV6-5 and TRBJ2-7; possibly TRBD1 for D (5 bases). Germline-derived CDR1 and CDR2 are MNHEY and SVGAGI. V dropped 6 bases and J dropped 2 bases, with 17 bases sitting between them. CDR3 length: 15 amino acids. CDR3 protein: CASRSDSGAPYEQYF. CDR3 nucleotide sequence: TGTGCCAGCAGATCCGACAGTGGAGCTCCCTACGAGCAGTACTTC.

V is TRBV19 and J is TRBJ2-7; TRBD2 matches 8 bases. Germline values: CDR1 LNHDA, CDR2 SQIVND (reference sequence). Trimming removed 7 bases from V and 7 bases from J; junction bases left unmatched: 9. The CDR3 loop spans 13 amino acids. The DNA for the CDR3 is TGTGCCAGTATGAGCGGGGGCCTGGGGGAGCAGTACTTC. Protein: CASMSGGLGEQYF.

The J gene is TRBJ1-5, the V gene TRBV4-1, with a possible D match to TRBD1 (5 bases). In germline, CDR1 is MGHRA, CDR2 YSYEKL. The V gene lost 0 bases and the J gene lost 9 bases, with 15 bases spanning the gap. The CDR3 is made up of 15 amino acids. The DNA for the CDR3 is TGCGCCAGCAGCCAAGAATGGGGGGACGATCGGCCCCAGCATTTT. Protein: CASSQEWGDDRPQHF.

The rearrangement links TRBV7-2 to TRBJ2-4, with D perhaps matching TRBD2 (5 bases). The germline CDR1 and CDR2 sequences are SGHTA and FQGNSA. V lost 5 bases to trimming and J lost 7 bases, with 12 bases between them. The length of the CDR3 is 13 residues. Here the CDR3 reads CASSPGEQNIQYF. As DNA, the CDR3 is TGTGCCAGCAGCCCCGGGGAGCAGAACATTCAGTACTTC. The whole variable domain, filled in from reference TRBV7-2 and TRBJ2-4, reads GAGVSQSPSNKVTEKGKDVELRCDPISGHTALYWYRQSLGQGLEFLIYFQGNSAPDKSGLPSDRFSAERTGGSVSTLTIQRTQQEDSAVYLCASSPGEQNIQYFGAGTRLSVL.

J is TRBJ2-1 and V is TRBV7-2; 9 bases are a match to TRBD2. V trimming: 2 bases; J trimming: 4 bases; junction bases outside the gene matches: 3. CDR1 and CDR2 (germline): SGHTA, FQGNSA. The CDR3 runs to 15 residues. The DNA of the CDR3 is TGTGCCAGCAGCTTACTAGCGGGGATTTACAATGAGCAGTTCTTC. Protein product: CASSLLAGIYNEQFF.

The rearrangement uses TRBV28 and TRBJ1-4; D gene ambiguous. The germline V gene has CDR1 MDHEN and CDR2 SYDVKM. CDR3 length equals 13 residues. Between the trimmed V and J ends, which lost 8 bases and 8 bases, there was a span of 15 bases. The CDR3 nucleotides are TGTGCCAGCGTTACGGGTATCGGAGAAAAACTGTTTTTT. Translation gives CASVTGIGEKLFF. Complete variable domain (other parts from reference TRBV28 and TRBJ1-4): DVKVTQSSRYLVKRTGEKVFLECVQDMDHENMFWYRQDPGLGLRLIYFSYDVKMKEKGDIPEGYSVSREKKERFSLILESASTNQTSMYLCASVTGIGEKLFFGSGTQLSVL.

A single count supports this clone. The chain is built from TRBV10-3 and TRBJ1-5; 8 bases match TRBD1. The ends lost 10 bases at V and 5 bases at J; junction bases unmatched: 10. Germline V gene data show CDR1 as ENHRY and CDR2 as SYGVKD. This CDR3 has 14 residues. CDR3 nucleotide sequence: TGTGCCAGCCGCCCGGGACAGGAAGATCAGCCCCAGCATTTT. As protein: CASRPGQEDQPQHF.